Given below is one T cell receptor (beta chain) in context. No antigen is known for it. CDR1 is MNHEY and CDR2 is SVGAGI in the germline V gene. CDR3 length: 16 residues. Unmatched junction bases numbered 9, after V lost 4 bases and J lost 1 base. Some clones are missing from TCRdb's copy, which holds only in-frame ones; the method was immunoSEQ multiplex PCR. The table has 150,000 to 200,000 clones, approximately 90% seen once. This sample was taken from a study of T cell responses to AZD1222 COVID-19 vaccine. Whole-study findings and limits: Repertoire samples came only from after the peak T cell response. Donors were mostly white British, more females; clonal diversity possibly underestimated. Vaccine-related CD4 TCRs covered spike, predominating at 160-218 and 743-854.

The source was peripheral blood, collected 28 days after the second AZD1222 dose. The source of this sequence is an adult who received the AZD1222 COVID-19 vaccine. The chain employs TRBV6-5 and TRBJ2-7, with TRBD2 matching over 8 bases. The CDR3 is CASSSLGGGQSYEQYF. The CDR3, as DNA: TGTGCCAGCAGTTCCCTCGGCGGGGGGCAATCCTACGAGCAGTACTTC.